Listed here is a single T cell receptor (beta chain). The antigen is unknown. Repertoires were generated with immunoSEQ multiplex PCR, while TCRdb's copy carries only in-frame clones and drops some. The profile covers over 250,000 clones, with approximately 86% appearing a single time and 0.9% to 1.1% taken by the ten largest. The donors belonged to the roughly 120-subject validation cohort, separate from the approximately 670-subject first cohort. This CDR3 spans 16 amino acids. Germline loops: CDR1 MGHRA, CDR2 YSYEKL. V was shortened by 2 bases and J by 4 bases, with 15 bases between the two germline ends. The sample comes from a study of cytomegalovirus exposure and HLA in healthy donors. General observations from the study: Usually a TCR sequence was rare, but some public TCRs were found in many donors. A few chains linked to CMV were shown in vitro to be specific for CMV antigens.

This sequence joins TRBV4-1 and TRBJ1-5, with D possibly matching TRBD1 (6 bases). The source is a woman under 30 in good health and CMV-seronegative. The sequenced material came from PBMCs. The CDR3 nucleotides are TGCGCCAGCAGCCAACTCGGACAGCTCCTAAATCAGCCCCAGCATTTT. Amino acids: CASSQLGQLLNQPQHF.